The 3 T cell receptor beta chains below come from one sample, sequenced in a study of neurological immune-mediated disorders. Each CDR3 protein is one row after TCRdb ran MiXCR on the 5' RACE reads. Of tens of thousands of distinct CDR3 sequences in the sample, roughly 3.5% were seen once. The source material was PBMCs. Source of these receptors: a woman between 45 and 65 years old with multiple sclerosis.

V and J are TRBV11-2 and TRBJ2-2; D tentatively reads TRBD1 or TRBD2 (6 bases each). There are 15 residues in the CDR3. The germline CDR1 and CDR2 sequences are SGHAT and FQNNGV. V lost 6 bases and J 8 bases, leaving 19 bases between the germline ends. The CDR3 DNA reads TGTGCCAGCAGACCCCCCGGCCGGGGGCGAGGGGAGCTGTTTTTT. Amino acid sequence: CASRPPGRGRGELFF.

This clonotype was picked up many times. The CDR3 sequence: CASSLGAGGSYEQYF. CDR3 nucleotide sequence: TGTGCCAGCAGCTTAGGGGCGGGGGGTTCCTACGAGCAGTACTTC. V and J are TRBV7-2 and TRBJ2-7, with 8 bases aligning to TRBD2. With V trimmed by 1 base and J by 1 base, 3 bases remained unmatched. CDR1 SGHTA and CDR2 FQGNSA come from the germline V gene. This CDR3 contains 15 residues.

This clonotype showed up many times. The rearrangement joins TRBV7-9 to TRBJ2-1; 8 nucleotides align to TRBD1. J lost 7 bases, V lost 5 bases, and 25 bases had no gene match. The CDR3 loop spans 20 amino acids. Germline V gives CDR1 SEHNR, CDR2 FQNEAQ (reference sequence). The CDR3 nucleotides are TGTGCCAGCAGCGTAAACCCTCGGACAGGGTCGGATGGGCCGGGGAATGAGCAGTTCTTC. Translation: CASSVNPRTGSDGPGNEQFF.